These 13 T cell receptor beta chains were sequenced from one sample in a study of cytomegalovirus exposure and HLA in healthy donors (dated by TCRdb to about 2017). The library was generated by the immunoSEQ multiplex PCR assay. The multiplex PCR relied on a mix of 60 forward primers for TCR Vbeta segments and 13 reverse primers for TCR Jbeta segments. This immuneACCESS table, as held by TCRdb, lists in-frame sequences with V and J called but not all clones. Of the missing ones, under half trace to an unresolved V gene in checked studies; the others have no known cause. Counted in this sample were 130,000 to 150,000 clones; roughly 80% of them appeared once. The ten most abundant clones make up about 4.3% of the sample. What was sequenced was PBMCs. These TCRs come from a man aged 35-49 years in good health and CMV-seronegative.

The CDR3 nucleotides are TGTGCCAGCAGCCTCAGGGGTGGGGATGGGGCCCAGTACTTC. Residues: CASSLRGGDGAQYF. The rearrangement joins TRBV28 to TRBJ2-5; tentative D call: TRBD1 (6 bases). The CDR3 is made up of 14 amino acids. Trimming took off 6 bases at V and 9 bases at J, with 20 bases between the two ends. Germline V gene sequence: CDR1 MDHEN, CDR2 SYDVKM.

The rearrangement joins TRBV11-2 to TRBJ1-5; 7 bases are a match to TRBD1. The CDR3 extends over 16 amino acids. J gave up 0 bases and V 5 bases, and 7 bases lay outside the gene matches. The germline CDR1 and CDR2 sequences are SGHAT and FQNNGV. The chain's CDR3 is CASSPGTVFSNQPQHF. CDR3 nucleotides: TGTGCCAGCAGCCCGGGGACAGTATTTAGCAATCAGCCCCAGCATTTT.

This clone was observed once. The CDR3 nucleotides are TGTGCCAGTAGTCCAAACTCGGTCATGGCAGATACGCAGTATTTT. Encoded protein: CASSPNSVMADTQYF. The chain links TRBV19 to TRBJ2-3; D remains ambiguous. Germline V lookup: CDR1 LNHDA, CDR2 SQIVND (reference sequence). V was shortened by 5 bases and J by 4 bases, with 16 bases between the two germline ends. The CDR3 sequence is 15 residues long.

The chain joins TRBV12-5 to TRBJ2-7, with 7 bases that match TRBD1. There are 16 residues in the CDR3. V shed 0 bases, J shed 3 bases, and the junction held 8 bases outside the gene matches. Germline values: CDR1 LGHNT, CDR2 FRNRAP. CDR3 residues: CASGLVLGTAYYEQYF. The CDR3 nucleotides are TGTGCTAGTGGTTTGGTATTGGGGACAGCATACTACGAGCAGTACTTC. The whole variable domain, remainder taken from reference TRBV12-5 and TRBJ2-7, is DARVTQTPRHKVTEMGQEVTMRCQPILGHNTVFWYRQTMMQGLELLAYFRNRAPLDDSGMPKDRFSAEMPDATLATLKIQPSEPRDSAVYFCASGLVLGTAYYEQYFGPGTRLTVT.

The CDR3 DNA follows: TGTGCCAGCAGCCAGATAGCGGGGGGGCCCTACAATGAGCAGTTCTTC. Residues: CASSQIAGGPYNEQFF. The rearrangement uses TRBV11-3 and TRBJ2-1; 11 nucleotides line up with TRBD2. CDR1 is SGHNT, CDR2 YENEEA, per germline. The CDR3 is 16 residues long. After removal of 5 bases from V and 2 bases from J, the junction contained 5 bases not matched to a gene.

There are a few counts of this clone. The genes are TRBV18 and TRBJ1-3, with 8 nucleotides matching TRBD1. In germline, CDR1 is KGHSH, CDR2 LQKENI. V lost 4 bases, J lost 2 bases, and 7 bases stayed unmatched. This CDR3 contains 16 residues. The CDR3 bases are TGTGCCAGCTCACGAGCTTCGGGACAGGCTGGAAACACCATATATTTT. Protein: CASSRASGQAGNTIYF.

This clone was counted only a few times. The DNA of the CDR3 is TGTGCCAGCAGTGAACGGGGGGGAGCTGGAAACACCATATATTTT. Its protein product is CASSERGGAGNTIYF. This chain connects TRBV6-1 to TRBJ1-3, with D possibly matching TRBD1 (5 bases). This CDR3 is 15 amino acids long. Germline V gene lookup returns CDR1 MNHNS and CDR2 SASEGT. The V gene lost 2 bases and the J gene lost 2 bases, with 10 bases spanning the gap.

This chain joins TRBV18 and TRBJ2-3, with 11 bases fitting TRBD2. CDR3 length: 14 residues. Looked up from germline, CDR1 is KGHSH and CDR2 is LQKENI. V was pared by 6 bases and J by 4 bases, with 3 bases of the junction left unmatched. CDR3 DNA: TGTGCCAGCTCGCTAGCGGGGGGATCAGATACGCAGTATTTT. This translates into CASSLAGGSDTQYF.

The rearrangement uses TRBV29-1 and TRBJ1-2; D remains ambiguous. This CDR3 has 12 amino acids. Deletions cut 6 bases from V and 4 bases from J, with 12 bases between. The germline gives CDR1 SQVTM, CDR2 ANQGSEA. The CDR3: CSVRTAFYGYTF. CDR3 DNA sequence: TGCAGCGTGAGGACTGCTTTCTATGGCTACACCTTC.

The rearrangement links TRBV7-8 to TRBJ1-2, with D uncertain. This CDR3 contains 14 residues. Trimming cost V 5 bases and J 0 bases, with 10 bases left between them. In germline, CDR1 is SGHVS, CDR2 FQNEAQ. CDR3 amino acids: CASSGRETNYGYTF. The CDR3 bases are TGTGCCAGCAGCGGCCGGGAAACTAACTATGGCTACACCTTC.

This clone showed up just a few times. The chain recombines TRBV7-9 with TRBJ1-5; TRBD1 is a possible D gene (6 bases). The germline CDR1 and CDR2 sequences are SEHNR and FQNEAQ (reference sequence). V lost 3 bases and J 2 bases, leaving 11 bases between the germline ends. This CDR3 contains 15 residues. CDR3 region: CASSLTGGGNQPQHF. The CDR3 DNA reads TGTGCCAGCAGCTTGACAGGAGGTGGCAATCAGCCCCAGCATTTT.

A few counts support this clone. The chain has TRBV5-5 and TRBJ2-1, with D possibly matching TRBD1 (5 bases). Germline V lookup: CDR1 SGHKS, CDR2 YYEKEE (reference sequence). V lost 1 base and J 7 bases, leaving 6 bases between the germline ends. This CDR3 spans 12 amino acids. The CDR3 DNA is TGTGCCAGCAGCTTGAAGGGGAATGAGCAGTTCTTC. This codes for CASSLKGNEQFF.

The chain carries TRBV7-3 and TRBJ1-1, with D hard to call. CDR1 and CDR2 (germline): SGHTA, FQGTGA. The CDR3 is 15 residues long. The V end was cut by 5 bases, the J end by 5 bases, with 18 bases between. In DNA, the CDR3 is TGTGCCAGCAGCCCAAGCCCGGTTACGGAGACTGAAGCTTTCTTT. Residues: CASSPSPVTETEAFF.